This TCR beta chain emerged from a study of blood T cell repertoires in COVID-19. The V gene end was trimmed by 0 bases and the J gene end by 2 bases; junction bases not matched to a gene: 7. Per germline, CDR1 LGHDT and CDR2 YNNKEL (reference sequence). The CDR3 extends over 17 amino acids. In the source study's methods: Quantification of nucleated cells was approximated via reference gene primer amplification. Using immunoSEQ multiplex PCR, the repertoire was profiled, and TCRdb retains in-frame clones only, with some absent. V, J and clone size reflect that table, while D and trimming were determined from the DNA. Of about 380,000 clones listed, 88% are singletons.

Sequences were obtained from PBMCs or T cells enriched from blood (not recorded which). The chain employs TRBV3-1 (or the pseudogene TRBV3-2) and TRBJ2-3, with 8 positions matching TRBD1. The receptor comes from a woman between 18 and 30 years old who had recovered from COVID-19. The CDR3: CASSQEARGPPTDTQYF. In nucleotides, the CDR3 is TGTGCCAGCAGCCAAGAGGCCAGGGGGCCCCCCACAGATACGCAGTATTTT.